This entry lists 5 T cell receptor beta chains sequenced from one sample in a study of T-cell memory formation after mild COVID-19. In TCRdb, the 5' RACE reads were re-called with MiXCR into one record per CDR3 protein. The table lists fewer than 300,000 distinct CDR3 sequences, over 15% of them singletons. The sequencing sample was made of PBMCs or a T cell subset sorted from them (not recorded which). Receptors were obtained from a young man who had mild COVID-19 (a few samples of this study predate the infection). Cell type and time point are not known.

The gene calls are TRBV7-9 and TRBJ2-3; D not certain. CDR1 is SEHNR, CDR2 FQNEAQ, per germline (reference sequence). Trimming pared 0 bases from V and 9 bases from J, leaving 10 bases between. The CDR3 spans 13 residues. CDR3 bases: TGTGCCAGCAGCTTAGCCGGTGGTCCGACGCAGTATTTT. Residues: CASSLAGGPTQYF.

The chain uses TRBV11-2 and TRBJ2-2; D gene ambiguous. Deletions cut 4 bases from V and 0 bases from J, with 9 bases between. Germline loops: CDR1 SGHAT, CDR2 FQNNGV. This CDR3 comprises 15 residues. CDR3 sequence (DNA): TGTGCCAGCAGCTCATCCTCCTCGAACACCGGGGAGCTGTTTTTT. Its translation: CASSSSSSNTGELFF.

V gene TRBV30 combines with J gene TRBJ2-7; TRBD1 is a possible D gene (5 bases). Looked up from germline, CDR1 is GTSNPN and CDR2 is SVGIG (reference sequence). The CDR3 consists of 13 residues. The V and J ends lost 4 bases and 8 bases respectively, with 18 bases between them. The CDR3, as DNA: TGTGCCTGGAAGGGGCTGAGTCCTACGAAGCAGTACTTC. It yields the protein CAWKGLSPTKQYF.

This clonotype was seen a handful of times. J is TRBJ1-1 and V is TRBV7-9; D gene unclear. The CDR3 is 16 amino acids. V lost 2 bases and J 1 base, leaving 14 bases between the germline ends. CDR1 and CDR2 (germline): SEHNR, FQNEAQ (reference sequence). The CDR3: CASSLSSGGRNTEAFF. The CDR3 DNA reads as TGTGCCAGCAGCTTATCTTCCGGAGGGCGGAACACTGAAGCTTTCTTT.

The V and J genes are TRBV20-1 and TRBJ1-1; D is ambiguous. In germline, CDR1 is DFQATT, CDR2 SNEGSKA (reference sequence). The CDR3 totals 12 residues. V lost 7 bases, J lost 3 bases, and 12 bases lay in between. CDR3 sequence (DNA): TGCAGTGGGACCGGAGTATACACTGAAGCTTTCTTT. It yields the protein CSGTGVYTEAFF.